This TCR beta chain stems from a study of T cell changes during pregnancy in multiple sclerosis. Sequencing used immunoSEQ multiplex PCR; TCRdb keeps in-frame clones, though not all of them. The sample lists about 100,000 clones, about nine tenths seen once, with about 3.1% in the top ten. CDR3 length equals 14 residues. V and J are TRBV21-1 and TRBJ1-3; no DNA check was done on the table's D call, TRBD1. TRBV21-1 is a pseudogene. The clonotype originates from a female donor with multiple sclerosis, enrolled in a pregnancy study. This material consisted of peripheral blood, taken in the second trimester of pregnancy. The CDR3 sequence is CASLPYLRGNTIYF. The CDR3 DNA follows: TGTGCCAGCCTGCCATACCTCAGGGGAAACACCATATATTTT.